The entry below gives a single TCR beta chain sequence along with its context. What it recognizes is unknown. Both 60 Vbeta primers and 13 Jbeta primers went into the PCR. The assay was immunoSEQ multiplex PCR, and TCRdb's table has in-frame clones only and misses some. The sample includes around 91,000 clones, nearly 80% of them seen just once. This entry comes from a study of cytomegalovirus exposure and HLA in healthy donors. Notes on the study in general: Among the CMV-associated chains, three were confirmed in vitro as specific for CMV antigens. As a later analysis showed, a missense DCLRE1C variant was linked to trimming of TCR beta V- and J-genes. A prior analysis recorded that most TCR beta V segments were productive about 90% or about 30% of the time.

CDR3 length: 15 amino acids. The germline CDR1 and CDR2 sequences are SEHNR and FQNEAQ (reference sequence). Trimming removed 5 bases from V and 4 bases from J; junction bases left unmatched: 6. This sequence joins TRBV7-9 and TRBJ2-1; 9 positions agree with TRBD1. The sequence derives from a woman aged 40 to 50 in good health and CMV-seropositive. The material sequenced was PBMCs. CDR3 nucleotides: TGTGCCAGCAGCCGCCGGACAGGGGCGTACAATGAGCAGTTCTTC. This encodes CASSRRTGAYNEQFF. Complete variable domain (other parts from reference TRBV7-9 and TRBJ2-1): DTGVSQNPRHKITKRGQNVTFRCDPISEHNRLYWYRQTLGQGPEFLTYFQNEAQLEKSRLLSDRFSAERPKGSFSTLEIQRTEQGDSAMYLCASSRRTGAYNEQFFGPGTRLTVL.